One and the same sample provided the 32 T cell receptor beta chains below, sequenced in a study of identical twins. TCRdb redid the calling of the 5' RACE reads with MiXCR, one entry per CDR3 protein. The table has about 890,000 distinct CDR3 sequences, about 12% seen once. This same sample was also taken into another study, of yellow fever vaccine responses in identical twins.

The sample consisted of PBMCs. The receptors originated from a woman between 18 and 29 years old in good health.

The chain links TRBV7-2 to TRBJ2-2, with D possibly being TRBD1 or TRBD2 (7 bases each). The V gene's germline CDR1 is SGHTA and CDR2 FQGNSA. The CDR3 has 16 residues. V was pared by 5 bases and J by 4 bases, with 17 bases between. CDR3 region: CASSKPGGVVTGELFF. As DNA, the CDR3 is TGTGCCAGCAGCAAGCCAGGGGGGGTCGTCACCGGGGAGCTGTTTTTT.

This chain links TRBV10-3 with TRBJ2-7, with 9 bases fitting TRBD2. Trimming took 6 bases from V and 7 from J; bases not matched to a gene: 7. The CDR3 consists of 13 residues. Germline V CDR1 and CDR2: ENHRY, SYGVKD. CDR3 bases: TGTGCCATCAGGGCGGGGGGGCGCGGTGAGCAGTACGTC. As protein: CAIRAGGRGEQYV.

This clonotype turned up a few times. The rearrangement links TRBV5-4 to TRBJ2-7; D gene ambiguous. V lost 1 base and J 2 bases, leaving 10 bases between the germline ends. CDR3 length: 14 residues. Germline V gene sequence: CDR1 SGHNT, CDR2 YYREEE (reference sequence). The CDR3 region is CASSLSQSPYEQYF. The CDR3 DNA sequence: TGTGCCAGCAGCTTGAGCCAGTCCCCCTACGAGCAGTACTTC.

The V and J genes are TRBV10-3 and TRBJ2-1, with 11 bases matching TRBD2. Germline loops: CDR1 ENHRY, CDR2 SYGVKD. The CDR3 runs 14 residues. Trimming took 10 bases from V and 4 from J; bases not matched to a gene: 6. In nucleotides, the CDR3 is TGTGCCACCGTGACTAGCGGGGTTTACAATGAGCAGTTCTTC. Its translation: CATVTSGVYNEQFF.

This clonotype came up a few times. The V gene is TRBV11-3, the J gene TRBJ2-2, with a possible D match to TRBD2 (5 bases). CDR1 SGHNT and CDR2 YENEEA come from the germline V gene. V was cut by 5 bases and J by 4 bases, with 11 bases left in between. This CDR3 has 14 amino acids. The CDR3 sequence is CASSGGLLTGELFF. CDR3 DNA sequence: TGTGCCAGCAGCGGCGGACTTCTCACCGGGGAGCTGTTTTTT.

The gene calls are TRBV10-3 and TRBJ2-7, with TRBD1 as a possible D gene (5 bases). The germline V and J ends were trimmed by 3 bases and 0 bases, with 6 bases remaining between them. Germline-derived CDR1 and CDR2 are ENHRY and SYGVKD. The CDR3 runs to 13 residues. CDR3 coding DNA: TGTGCCATCAGTGAACAGGCCTCCTACGAGCAGTACGTC. As protein: CAISEQASYEQYV.

In this sample, this clonotype turned up many times. The chain joins TRBV20-1 to TRBJ2-7; D may match TRBD1 or TRBD2 (5 bases each). Germline-derived CDR1 and CDR2 are DFQATT and SNEGSKA (reference sequence). The CDR3 consists of 14 residues. Here the CDR3 DNA reads TGCAGCCTAAGCCGGGACCCATCTACGTCCGAGCAGTACTTC. Translation gives CSLSRDPSTSEQYF.

The chain couples TRBV12-3 or TRBV12-4 to TRBJ2-1, with 8 bases that match TRBD1. This CDR3 is 19 amino acids long. J lost 5 bases, V lost 6 bases, and 21 bases had no gene match. The CDR3 nucleotides are TGTGCCAGCAGCGGAAAGGACAGGGTGAGCGCCACAACACACAATGAGCAGTTCTTC. This encodes CASSGKDRVSATTHNEQFF.

This clonotype has at least ten counts. This chain connects TRBV7-9 to TRBJ1-1; TRBD1 might be the D (6 bases). The V and J ends lost 5 bases and 0 bases respectively, with 16 bases between them. The CDR3 extends over 16 amino acids. Per germline, CDR1 SEHNR and CDR2 FQNEAQ (reference sequence). Here the CDR3 DNA reads TGTGCCAGCAGCGACGCCACACAGGGTGTGAACACTGAAGCTTTCTTT. Protein sequence: CASSDATQGVNTEAFF. Filled out from reference TRBV7-9 and TRBJ1-1, the complete variable domain reads DTGVSQNPRHKITKRGQNVTFRCDPISEHNRLYWYRQTLGQGPEFLTYFQNEAQLEKSRLLSDRFSAERPKGSFSTLEIQRTEQGDSAMYLCASSDATQGVNTEAFFGQGTRLTVV.

This clonotype has only a few counts. The chain combines TRBV27 with TRBJ2-1; the D gene is possibly TRBD1 (6 bases). CDR1 is MNHEY, CDR2 SMNVEV, per germline (reference sequence). CDR3 length: 15 residues. V was clipped by 2 bases and J by 2 bases, with 10 bases between them. As DNA, the CDR3 is TGTGCCAGCAGTTTAGCGACAGGAGCCTACAATGAGCAGTTCTTC. Its translation is CASSLATGAYNEQFF.

This clonotype came up a few times. The chain recombines TRBV7-2 with TRBJ2-1; D assignment may be TRBD1 or TRBD2 (6 bases each). From germline, CDR1 is SGHTA and CDR2 FQGNSA. This CDR3 has 16 residues. Trimming removed 4 bases at V and 7 bases at J, with 20 bases between. CDR3 region: CASSSLGGGWTNEQFF. The DNA of the CDR3 is TGTGCCAGCAGCTCCCTTGGAGGGGGTTGGACTAATGAGCAGTTCTTC.

The genes are TRBV29-1 and TRBJ2-7, with D possibly being TRBD1 (5 bases). Per the germline V gene, CDR1 is SQVTM and CDR2 is ANQGSEA. This CDR3 contains 12 residues. V lost 6 bases and J lost 6, with 15 bases in between. The CDR3 nucleotides are TGCAGCGTCCAAACAAGGGGTTTCGAGCAGTACTTC. Its protein product is CSVQTRGFEQYF.

This clonotype showed up just once. The chain carries TRBV12-3 or TRBV12-4 and TRBJ2-1; maybe TRBD2 (6 bases). Trimming shortened V by 4 bases and J by 7 bases, and 23 bases separated the two germline ends. CDR3 size: 17 residues. The chain's CDR3 is CASSSSLSGWAGNEQFF. The CDR3 nucleotides read TGTGCCAGCAGTTCCTCTTTATCGGGATGGGCGGGGAATGAGCAGTTCTTC.

This chain joins TRBV7-8 and TRBJ2-5; no clear D gene. Germline loops: CDR1 SGHVS, CDR2 FQNEAQ. CDR3 length: 13 amino acids. V gave up 6 bases and J gave up 7 bases, with 15 bases separating them. The CDR3 nucleotides read TGTGCCAGCAGGCTAGGAGACCTAAGGACCCAGTACTTC. This encodes CASRLGDLRTQYF.

This clonotype was seen only a few times. The chain joins TRBV29-1 to TRBJ2-1, with 12 positions matching TRBD2. V shed 1 base, J shed 4 bases, and the junction held 5 bases outside the gene matches. The CDR3 loop spans 16 amino acids. CDR1 SQVTM and CDR2 ANQGSEA come from the germline V gene. Written as DNA, the CDR3 is TGCAGCGTTGAAGGGACTAGCGGGACTCGATACAATGAGCAGTTCTTC. Translated, it gives CSVEGTSGTRYNEQFF.

This clonotype was found a few times. This chain uses TRBV5-1 with TRBJ2-1, with 11 bases matching TRBD1. This CDR3 is built from 18 residues. Trimming at V came to 1 base and at J to 5 bases, leaving 11 bases not matched to a gene. Germline CDR1 and CDR2: SGHRS and YFSETQ. CDR3 sequence (DNA): TGCGCCAGCAGCTTGAACCCGCGGACAGGGGGCATGAACAATGAGCAGTTCTTC. It is translated as CASSLNPRTGGMNNEQFF.

This clonotype was seen repeatedly, ten times or more. V gene TRBV6-4 combines with J gene TRBJ2-3; 9 bases fit TRBD2. With V trimmed by 5 bases and J by 1 base, 4 bases remained unmatched. CDR1 and CDR2 (germline): MRHNA, SNTAGT. The CDR3 runs 15 residues. The CDR3 DNA follows: TGTGCCAGCAGTTTTAGCGGGAGTCGCACAGATACGCAGTATTTT. It specifies CASSFSGSRTDTQYF.

This clonotype was seen more than once but under ten times. The chain couples TRBV5-1 to TRBJ1-3, with 10 positions matching TRBD1. The CDR3 is 16 amino acids. Germline V lookup: CDR1 SGHRS, CDR2 YFSETQ. The ends lost 4 bases at V and 3 bases at J; junction bases unmatched: 7. The CDR3 nucleotides are TGCGCCAGCAGCAACAAGACAGGGGGCGGTGGAAACACCATATATTTT. It encodes CASSNKTGGGGNTIYF.

This chain uses TRBV20-1 with TRBJ2-2; perhaps TRBD2 as D (5 bases). CDR1 and CDR2 from the germline V gene are DFQATT and SNEGSKA (reference sequence). The CDR3 length is 14 residues. Trimming took off 3 bases at V and 3 bases at J, with 11 bases between the two ends. The CDR3 is CSARERGYTGELFF. Written as DNA, the CDR3 is TGCAGTGCTAGGGAGCGCGGGTACACCGGGGAGCTGTTTTTT.

This clonotype was counted a few times. The genes are TRBV4-2 and TRBJ1-2, with 10 bases lining up with TRBD1. In germline, CDR1 is LGHNA, CDR2 YNFKEQ. The CDR3 runs 16 residues. Unmatched junction bases numbered 11, after V lost 6 bases and J lost 4 bases. CDR3 DNA sequence: TGTGCCAGCAGTAGACGAAGGGACAGGGGTTTCTATGGCTACACCTTC. Translation: CASSRRRDRGFYGYTF.

As concerns this clonotype: Since the CDR3 does not end with the conserved phenylalanine or tryptophan, this likely comes from a read error. The DNA for the CDR3 is TGTGCCAGCAGCGGAGGGACAGGGTGGACTGAAGCTTTCTAT. Translated, it gives CASSGGTGWTEAFY. This chain connects TRBV11-2 to TRBJ1-1; TRBD1 matches 9 bases. CDR1 is SGHAT and CDR2 is FQNNGV in the germline V gene. The length of the CDR3 is 14 residues. With 5 bases clipped from V and 5 bases from J, the junction kept 6 bases outside the gene matches.

This clonotype came up a few times. This chain uses TRBV7-9 with TRBJ2-5; either TRBD1 or TRBD2 may supply D (5 bases each). V shed 6 bases and J shed 5 bases, with 22 bases lying between them. The CDR3 is 16 amino acids. Looked up from germline, CDR1 is SEHNR and CDR2 is FQNEAQ (reference sequence). CDR3 DNA sequence: TGTGCCAGCAGTCCCGTTCCATGGAATGGGACGGAGACCCAGTACTTC. This gives the protein CASSPVPWNGTETQYF.

The J gene is TRBJ2-7, the V gene TRBV13; possibly TRBD2 for D (6 bases). Germline CDR1 reads PRHDT; CDR2 reads FYEKMQ (reference sequence). The CDR3 length is 15 residues. V was cut by 6 bases and J by 2 bases, with 17 bases left in between. The CDR3 nucleotides read TGTGCCAGCAGTCCTCCGGGACTTCGACCCTACGAGCAGTACTTC. Its protein is CASSPPGLRPYEQYF.

The V and J genes are TRBV12-3 or TRBV12-4 and TRBJ2-3; a possible D gene is TRBD1 (5 bases). This CDR3 region has 14 residues. Trimming took off 3 bases at V and 1 base at J, with 8 bases between the two ends. In nucleotides, the CDR3 is TGTGCCAGCAGTTTCGCAGGGCGCACAGATACGCAGTATTTT. This gives the protein CASSFAGRTDTQYF.

The V and J genes are TRBV3-1 and TRBJ1-1, with unresolved D. CDR3 length equals 14 residues. V lost 1 base and J lost 5, with 11 bases in between. CDR1 and CDR2 from the germline V gene are LGHDT and YNNKEL (reference sequence). CDR3 nucleotide sequence: TGTGCCAGCAGCCAAGGACGGAGTCGGACTGAAGCTTTCTTT. Its translation: CASSQGRSRTEAFF.

The chain uses TRBV27 and TRBJ2-2; 8 bases agree with TRBD1. This CDR3 region has 16 residues. The V and J ends lost 6 bases and 8 bases, in that order; junction bases with no gene match: 14. Germline V gene data show CDR1 as MNHEY and CDR2 as SMNVEV (reference sequence). CDR3 bases: TGTGCCAGCAGGGCCAGGGGGCCCTTTGCGTATGGGGAGCTGTTTTTT. Protein product: CASRARGPFAYGELFF.

V gene TRBV20-1 combines with J gene TRBJ2-5; D is perhaps TRBD2 (5 bases). The CDR3 is made up of 12 amino acids. Trimming shortened V by 3 bases and J by 7 bases, and 12 bases separated the two germline ends. Germline lookup yields CDR1 DFQATT and CDR2 SNEGSKA (reference sequence). As DNA, the CDR3 is TGCAGTGCTAGTTCGGGGTCGGGGACCCAGTACTTC. Its translation is CSASSGSGTQYF.

The chain carries TRBV7-9 and TRBJ2-1; 12 nucleotides match TRBD2. V lost 5 bases and J lost 8; bases outside the gene matches: 13. The CDR3 covers 17 residues. Looked up from germline, CDR1 is SEHNR and CDR2 is FQNEAQ (reference sequence). DNA of the CDR3: TGTGCCAGCAGCCACCACCCCTCTAGCGGGGGGGCCGATGAGCAGTTCTTC. It yields the protein CASSHHPSSGGADEQFF.

This clonotype was counted only a few times. This chain joins TRBV24-1 and TRBJ2-5; 8 positions agree with TRBD2. V shed 3 bases and J 4 bases; nucleotides not matched to a gene: 0. In germline, CDR1 is KGHDR, CDR2 SFDVKD. This CDR3 is built from 13 residues. CDR3 in amino acids: CATSDTSGETQYF. Here the CDR3 DNA reads TGTGCCACCAGTGATACTAGCGGAGAGACCCAGTACTTC.

The J gene is TRBJ2-7, the V gene TRBV10-3; D perhaps matches TRBD2 (6 bases). The ends were cut back, 2 bases at V and 6 bases at J, with 23 bases in the middle. This CDR3 has 17 amino acids. CDR1 and CDR2 (germline): ENHRY, SYGVKD. The CDR3 DNA is TGTGCCATCAGTGAGGGCGGGCCGGGGTCATTGACTAGCGAGCAGTACGTC. Protein: CAISEGGPGSLTSEQYV.

The rearrangement uses TRBV28 and TRBJ2-6, with a possible D match to TRBD1 (6 bases). From germline, CDR1 is MDHEN and CDR2 SYDVKM. This CDR3 comprises 14 residues. V lost 5 bases and J lost 2, with 7 bases in between. The CDR3 region is CASSTGPGANVLTF. The CDR3 nucleotides read TGTGCCAGCAGTACAGGGCCTGGGGCCAACGTCCTGACTTTC.

This clonotype appeared a few times. This sequence joins TRBV20-1 and TRBJ1-2; D is unresolved. Germline V CDR1 and CDR2: DFQATT, SNEGSKA (reference sequence). The CDR3 has 14 amino acids. V was pared by 0 bases and J by 0 bases, with 8 bases between. Here the CDR3 DNA reads TGCAGTGCTAGAGATAGCAGGTCTAACTATGGCTACACCTTC. Its protein is CSARDSRSNYGYTF.